The clone carrying this T cell receptor beta chain was counted only a few times. No antigen is known for it. The sample has other DNA sequences that encode this CDR3 too. This sample is part of a study of T cells after posttransplantation cyclophosphamide. General study results and limits: Recipient CMV seropositivity and CMV reactivation strongly tracked TRB clonality.

Clones were sequenced by immunoSEQ multiplex PCR, and TCRdb holds only the in-frame ones, with some missing. Observed in the sample are 23,000 or so clones, none of them singletons. Material: PBMCs. This sequence originates from a woman in her sixties in good health, CMV-negative, and a related stem cell transplant donor.

Here the CDR3 DNA reads TGTGCCAGCAGCCTCACAGGGCATGGCACTGGGGAGCTGTTTTTT. Residues: CASSLTGHGTGELFF. The rearrangement joins TRBV9 to TRBJ2-2, with D maybe TRBD1 (6 bases). V lost 4 bases and J lost 8, with 18 bases in between. Germline assignment: CDR1 SGDLS and CDR2 YYNGEE. The CDR3 loop spans 15 amino acids.